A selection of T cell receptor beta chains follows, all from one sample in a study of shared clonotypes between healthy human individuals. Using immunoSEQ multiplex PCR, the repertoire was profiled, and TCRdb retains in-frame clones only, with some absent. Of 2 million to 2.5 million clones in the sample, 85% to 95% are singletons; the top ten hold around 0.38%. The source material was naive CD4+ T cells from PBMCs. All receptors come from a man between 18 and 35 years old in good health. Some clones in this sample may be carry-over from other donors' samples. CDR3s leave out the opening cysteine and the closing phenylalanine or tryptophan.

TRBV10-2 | ASRLAGTYEQY
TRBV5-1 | ASSLAGSMNTEAF
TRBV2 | ASSELGPSYEQY
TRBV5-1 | ASSLAGAGSYNEQF
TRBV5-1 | ASSLGAIGGAEAF
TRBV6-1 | ASIGTETYEQY
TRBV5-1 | ASSPEGSTEAF
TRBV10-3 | AISDRRGGNIQY
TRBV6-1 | ASSERVGSYNEQF
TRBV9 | ASSVGVTGETQY
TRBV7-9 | ASSAWGSGNSPLH
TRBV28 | ASSRRQGAF
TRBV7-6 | ASSTGTWSSYEQY
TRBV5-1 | ASSFGAVATNEKLF
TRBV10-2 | ASSELAGGPYEQY
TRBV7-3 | ASSLTRYEQY
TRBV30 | AWNPAGGQVGNSNQPQH
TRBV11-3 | ASSSRGQGGELF
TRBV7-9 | ASRAKNQPQH
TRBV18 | ASSPDSGTPYEQY
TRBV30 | AWRNRQGWDTQY
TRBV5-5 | ASSLATGPTTYEQY
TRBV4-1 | ASSRGQRDQPQH
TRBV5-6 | ASSPGGGGRRYGAEAF
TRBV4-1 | ASSQAQIEGTQY
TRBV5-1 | ASSPSGSGTGELF
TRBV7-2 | ASSDRVWDTGELF
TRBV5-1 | ASSLGDTGGRSEAF
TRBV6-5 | ASSYRAQARGNTIY
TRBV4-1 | ASSRVSPGASNQPQH
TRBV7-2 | ASSFLQGATGNTIY
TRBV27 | ASSPRTQKGTEAF
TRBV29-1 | SARKDPATNEKLF
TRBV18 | ASSVAGVTYNEQF
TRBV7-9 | ASSPQRNTIY
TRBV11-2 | ASSLEGTDTQY
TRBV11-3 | ASSRRSESGNTIY
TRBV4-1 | ASSQDEVTLMGSQETQY
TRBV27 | ASSMYRLAGGLADEQY
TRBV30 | AWSSGTANSPLH
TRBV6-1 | ASSERGSSYNEQF
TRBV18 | ASSPLEGWRETQY
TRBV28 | ASGGLAARPYNEQF
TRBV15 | ATSRTIRGGWEQY
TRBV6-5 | ATRPYSNEKLF
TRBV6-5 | ASRPWAGSYEQY